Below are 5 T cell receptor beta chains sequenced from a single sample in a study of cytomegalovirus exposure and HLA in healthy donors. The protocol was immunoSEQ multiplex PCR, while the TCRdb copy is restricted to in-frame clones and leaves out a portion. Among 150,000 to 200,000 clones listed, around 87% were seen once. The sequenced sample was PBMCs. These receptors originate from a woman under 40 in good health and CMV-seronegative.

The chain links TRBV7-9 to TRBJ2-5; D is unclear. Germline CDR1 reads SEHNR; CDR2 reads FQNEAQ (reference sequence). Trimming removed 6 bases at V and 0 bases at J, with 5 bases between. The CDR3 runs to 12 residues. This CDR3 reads CASSQYQETQYF. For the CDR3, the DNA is TGTGCCAGCAGTCAGTACCAAGAGACCCAGTACTTC. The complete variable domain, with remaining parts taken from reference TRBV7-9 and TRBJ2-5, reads DTGVSQNPRHKITKRGQNVTFRCDPISEHNRLYWYRQTLGQGPEFLTYFQNEAQLEKSRLLSDRFSAERPKGSFSTLEIQRTEQGDSAMYLCASSQYQETQYFGPGTRLLVL.

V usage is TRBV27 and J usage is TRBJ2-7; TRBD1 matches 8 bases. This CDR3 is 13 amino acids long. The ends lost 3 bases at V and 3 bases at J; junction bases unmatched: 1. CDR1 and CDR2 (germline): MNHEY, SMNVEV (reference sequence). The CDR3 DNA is TGTGCCAGCAGTTTTGACAGGGGCTACGAGCAGTACTTC. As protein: CASSFDRGYEQYF.

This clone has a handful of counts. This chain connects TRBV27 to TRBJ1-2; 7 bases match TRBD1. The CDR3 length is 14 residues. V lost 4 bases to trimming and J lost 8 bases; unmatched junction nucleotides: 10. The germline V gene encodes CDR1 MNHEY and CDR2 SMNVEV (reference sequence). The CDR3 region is CASSSITGAGGYTF. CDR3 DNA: TGTGCCAGCAGTTCGATCACAGGGGCTGGCGGCTACACCTTC.

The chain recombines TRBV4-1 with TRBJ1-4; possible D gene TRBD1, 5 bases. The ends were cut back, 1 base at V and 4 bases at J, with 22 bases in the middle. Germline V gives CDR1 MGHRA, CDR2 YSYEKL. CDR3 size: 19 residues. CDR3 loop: CASSQGGVVGISGNEKLFF. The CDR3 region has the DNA TGCGCCAGCAGCCAAGGGGGGGTCGTGGGGATCAGCGGTAATGAAAAACTGTTTTTT.

The CDR3 bases are TGCGCCAGCAGCCCAAGGGGCGACGGGGGGCTCGGCTACACCTTC. As protein: CASSPRGDGGLGYTF. V gene TRBV5-1 combines with J gene TRBJ1-2; perhaps TRBD1 as D (6 bases). Germline V gene sequence: CDR1 SGHRS, CDR2 YFSETQ. Trimming shortened V by 4 bases and J by 8 bases, and 21 bases separated the two germline ends. This CDR3 comprises 15 residues.